The present TCR beta chain was sequenced within a study of T cell responses to AZD1222 COVID-19 vaccine. Study-wide background: Analysis merged second doses at about 4 or about 12 weeks. Study findings and constraints: Of spike-specific TCRs, nearly half reportedly target regions left unmutated in variants. The study identified only a handful of AZD1222 recipients as seropositive at baseline.

CDR3 length equals 14 residues. The V end was cut by 4 bases, the J end by 3 bases, with 12 bases between. Germline loops: CDR1 MNHEY, CDR2 SMNVEV (reference sequence). Sequenced by immunoSEQ multiplex PCR; TCRdb stores in-frame clones only, minus some. The sample includes some 120,000 clones, about 90% of them seen just once. A word on this clone: Its antigen remains unidentified.

The receptor was derived from an adult in good health. The chain carries TRBV27 and TRBJ1-2; D unclear. The source material was peripheral blood, sampled on day 0 of AZD1222 vaccination. DNA of the CDR3: TGTGCCAGCAGTTCCTTTGCCGGTGACTATGGCTACACCTTC. This sequence encodes CASSSFAGDYGYTF.